Shown below are 17 T cell receptor beta chains from a single sample sequenced in a study of response to subunit inactivated influenza vaccine (dated by TCRdb to 2016 to 2019). Library preparation employed RT-PCR. The instrument given in TCRdb is Illumina HiSeq 2500. TCRdb ran its own pipeline on the public reads, namely fastp trimming at Q25 and MiXCR clone calling, and kept in-frame beta chains. Under each unique CDR3 protein, matching rows form one entry showing the most common genes and DNA. This sample holds more than 550,000 distinct CDR3 sequences; 10% to 15% were observed only once. Roughly a tenth of the sample goes to the ten largest clones. Source: PBMCs from blood, taken on the day of vaccination. The receptors were sampled from a man in his fifties who received an inactivated influenza vaccine. Donor details come from another sample of the same person, matched by shared clones.

This clonotype was picked up a small number of times. The chain combines TRBV12-3 or TRBV12-4 with TRBJ2-7; 10 positions match TRBD2. The V gene end was trimmed by 2 bases and the J gene end by 2 bases; junction bases not matched to a gene: 3. This CDR3 region has 15 residues. The CDR3 nucleotides are TGTGCCAGCAGTTTAAGAGCGGGAGGGGCCTACGAGCAGTACTTC. The encoded protein is CASSLRAGGAYEQYF.

CDR3 sequence reads: CASSLASPREFEQFF. The DNA for the CDR3 is TGTGCCAGCAGCTTAGCGTCTCCTCGGGAGTTTGAGCAGTTCTTC. This sequence joins TRBV7-9 and TRBJ2-1; D is perhaps TRBD2 (6 bases). The germline V gene has CDR1 SEHNR and CDR2 FQNEAQ (reference sequence). Trimming removed 0 bases at V and 9 bases at J, with 15 bases between. The CDR3 consists of 15 residues. The whole variable domain, remainder taken from reference TRBV7-9 and TRBJ2-1, is DTGVSQNPRHKITKRGQNVTFRCDPISEHNRLYWYRQTLGQGPEFLTYFQNEAQLEKSRLLSDRFSAERPKGSFSTLEIQRTEQGDSAMYLCASSLASPREFEQFFGPGTRLTVL.

Only a few counts were recorded for this clonotype. This sequence joins TRBV5-6 and TRBJ2-5; D perhaps matches TRBD1 (5 bases). CDR1 SGHDT and CDR2 YYEEEE come from the germline V gene. Trimming took off 2 bases at V and 1 base at J, with 9 bases between the two ends. The CDR3 totals 14 residues. CDR3 sequence: CASSFRQSQETQYF. DNA of the CDR3: TGTGCCAGCAGCTTTCGACAGTCCCAAGAGACCCAGTACTTC.

This clonotype was seen a handful of times. The rearrangement uses TRBV28 and TRBJ1-1; D not certain. Trimming took 10 bases from V and 5 from J, leaving 11 bases between them. Germline V gives CDR1 MDHEN, CDR2 SYDVKM. CDR3 size: 11 residues. Written as DNA, the CDR3 is TGTGCCATCCTGGGGAAGACTGAAGCTTTCTTT. Amino acid sequence: CAILGKTEAFF.

This clonotype was counted at least ten times. The V and J genes are TRBV20-1 and TRBJ2-7; D tentatively reads TRBD1 or TRBD2 (6 bases each). The CDR3 runs to 14 residues. V was shortened by 1 base and J by 6 bases, with 16 bases between the two germline ends. Looked up from germline, CDR1 is DFQATT and CDR2 is SNEGSKA (reference sequence). Here the CDR3 DNA reads TGCAGTGCTAGAGGAGGGGGGCCCGGGGGCGAGCAGTACTTC. It codes for CSARGGGPGGEQYF.

The rearrangement uses TRBV7-9 and TRBJ2-5; D not certain. Germline assignment: CDR1 SEHNR and CDR2 FQNEAQ (reference sequence). Trimming removed 2 bases at V and 2 bases at J, with 12 bases between. The CDR3 is 15 amino acids. CDR3 in amino acids: CASSLTGSRQETQYF. As DNA, the CDR3 is TGTGCCAGCAGCTTAACCGGTAGTCGGCAAGAGACCCAGTACTTC. The full variable domain, its missing parts supplied by reference TRBV7-9 and TRBJ2-5, is DTGVSQNPRHKITKRGQNVTFRCDPISEHNRLYWYRQTLGQGPEFLTYFQNEAQLEKSRLLSDRFSAERPKGSFSTLEIQRTEQGDSAMYLCASSLTGSRQETQYFGPGTRLLVL.

This clonotype has at least ten counts. The chain joins TRBV6-2 or TRBV6-3 to TRBJ2-1; D is possibly TRBD1 (7 bases). Per the germline V gene, CDR1 is MNHEY and CDR2 is SVGEGT. With 5 bases removed from V and 9 bases from J, the gap between germline ends came to 14 bases. CDR3 length equals 13 residues. CDR3: CASSNGGGLEQFF. CDR3 nucleotide sequence: TGTGCCAGCAGTAACGGAGGGGGCCTTGAGCAGTTCTTC.

The rearrangement links TRBV28 to TRBJ1-2; 7 nucleotides match TRBD1. Trimming took 4 bases from V and 4 from J; bases not matched to a gene: 15. Germline V gives CDR1 MDHEN, CDR2 SYDVKM. There are 17 residues in the CDR3. The CDR3 region has the DNA TGTGCCAGCAGTTCCCTAGGGACAGTTACCCTGGTCTATGGCTACACCTTC. Amino acids: CASSSLGTVTLVYGYTF.

The chain has TRBV19 and TRBJ2-3, with D hard to call. Germline V lookup: CDR1 LNHDA, CDR2 SQIVND (reference sequence). Trimming removed 1 base from V and 4 bases from J, with 9 bases in between. This CDR3 spans 14 amino acids. The CDR3 is CASSIVVSPDTQYF. CDR3 coding DNA: TGTGCCAGTAGTATAGTGGTAAGCCCAGATACGCAGTATTTT.

To note about this clonotype: It may be a read error: a sequence one base away is much more abundant. The chain employs TRBV5-1 and TRBJ2-7; 9 bases are shared with TRBD2. This CDR3 spans 16 amino acids. Germline values: CDR1 SGHRS, CDR2 YFSETQ. CDR3 in amino acids: CGSSLRFSGSVHEQYF. CDR3 bases: TGCGGCAGCAGCCTAAGATTTAGCGGGAGCGTCCACGAGCAGTACTTC.

This chain connects TRBV12-3 or TRBV12-4 to TRBJ1-5; TRBD1 agrees at 10 bases. CDR3 size: 13 residues. Losses at the gene ends were 6 bases for V and 6 bases for J; bases not matched to a gene: 2. CDR3 amino acids: CASRGTGAQPQHF. In DNA, the CDR3 is TGTGCCAGCAGGGGGACAGGGGCTCAGCCCCAGCATTTT.

The rearrangement links TRBV19 to TRBJ1-5, with a possible D match to TRBD1 (6 bases). The CDR3 contains 14 residues. V lost 4 bases and J lost 7, with 14 bases in between. Germline V lookup: CDR1 LNHDA, CDR2 SQIVND (reference sequence). CDR3 protein: CASSNPGDRQPQHF. CDR3 nucleotides: TGTGCCAGTAGTAATCCAGGGGATCGACAGCCCCAGCATTTT.

V usage is TRBV11-1 and J usage is TRBJ2-1, with no clear D. V lost 5 bases to trimming and J lost 8 bases, with 7 bases between them. Germline assignment: CDR1 SGHAT and CDR2 FQDESV (reference sequence). CDR3 size: 11 residues. The CDR3 DNA sequence: TGTGCCAGCAGCAGGATCTATGAGCAGTTCTTC. Encoded protein: CASSRIYEQFF.

The V gene is TRBV12-3 or TRBV12-4, the J gene TRBJ1-3, with D possibly matching TRBD1 (5 bases). The CDR3 contains 14 residues. Trimming took 5 bases from V and 3 from J, leaving 11 bases between them. The CDR3 DNA reads as TGTGCCAGCAGTCTAGGGGCGGGTGGAAACACCATATATTTT. Encoded protein: CASSLGAGGNTIYF.

This clonotype turned up a few times. This sequence joins TRBV6-1 and TRBJ2-4; TRBD1 might be the D (6 bases). This CDR3 is built from 14 residues. Germline CDR1 reads MNHNS; CDR2 reads SASEGT. The V end lost 4 bases, the J end lost 1 base, and 8 bases lay between the germline ends. The CDR3, as DNA: TGTGCCAGCAGTGTAGGGGGTGCCAAAAACATTCAGTACTTC. Its translation is CASSVGGAKNIQYF.

The table lists this clonotype with a few counts. The genes are TRBV19 and TRBJ2-6; D is undetermined. The V end lost 2 bases, the J end lost 2 bases, and 22 bases lay between the germline ends. Germline CDR1 and CDR2: LNHDA and SQIVND (reference sequence). This CDR3 is 20 amino acids long. For the CDR3, the DNA is TGTGCCAGTAGTATATCCTACAGAGGAGTCGTCGAACCTGGGGCCAACGTCCTGACTTTC. Translation gives CASSISYRGVVEPGANVLTF.

This clonotype was detected a few times. V and J are TRBV4-3 and TRBJ2-5, with a tentative D call TRBD1 (5 bases). The length of the CDR3 is 17 residues. Germline assignment: CDR1 LGHNA and CDR2 YSLEER. Trimming cost V 3 bases and J 2 bases, with 19 bases left between them. The CDR3 nucleotides are TGCGCCAGCAGCCACGCCCGGACAAGTTTCATGCAAGAGACCCAGTACTTC. This codes for CASSHARTSFMQETQYF.